This T cell receptor beta chain emerged from a study of OX40 agonist ivuxolimab in advanced cancers. The V gene's germline CDR1 is MNHEY and CDR2 SVGAGI. Between the trimmed V and J ends, which lost 8 bases and 7 bases, there was a span of 15 bases. This CDR3 comprises 13 residues. The repertoire was sequenced with immunoSEQ multiplex PCR; TCRdb's copy has only in-frame clones and lacks some. In the table there are about 42,000 clones, 75% to 90% of which are singletons. The chain employs TRBV6-5 and TRBJ1-5, with D uncertain. The TCR originated in an adult with an advanced solid tumor such as melanoma, head and neck, liver or kidney cancer. The sample was CD4+ or CD8+ T cells sorted from blood, taken in a trial of the OX40 agonist ivuxolimab. CDR3 amino acids: CASGPYAGQPQHF. The CDR3 DNA follows: TGTGCCAGCGGCCCCTATGCCGGGCAGCCCCAGCATTTT.